These 20 T cell receptor beta chains originate from one sample sequenced in a study of T cell changes during pregnancy in multiple sclerosis (dated by TCRdb to the late 2010s). Library preparation was by the immunoSEQ multiplex PCR assay. Imported from immuneACCESS, the table was reduced by TCRdb to in-frame sequences with V and J called. These copies leave out some clones; in studies compared against another copy, an unresolved V gene accounts for under half, and the cause of the remainder is not known. This sample is represented by 42,000 or so clones; around nine tenths of them were singletons. Over 0.85% of the sample is in the top ten clones. This sample comprised CD4+ T cells from peripheral blood mononuclear cells, obtained after pregnancy. The receptors stem from a female donor with multiple sclerosis, enrolled in a pregnancy study.

V usage is TRBV6-6 and J usage is TRBJ2-2, with D maybe TRBD2 (5 bases). Trimming shortened V by 6 bases and J by 7 bases, and 12 bases separated the two germline ends. Germline CDR1 MNHNY, CDR2 SVGAGI (reference sequence). The length of the CDR3 is 13 residues. In DNA form, the CDR3 reads TGTGCCAGCAGCCCTAGCCGCGGCGGGGAGCTGTTTTTT. Its translation is CASSPSRGGELFF.

The CDR3 region is CASSRLGENTEAFF. In DNA, the CDR3 is TGTGCCAGCAGCCGCCTGGGCGAGAACACTGAAGCTTTCTTT. V is TRBV7-3 and J is TRBJ1-1; D is unresolved. Trimming stripped 5 bases from V and 1 base from J, with 11 bases between. Germline V gives CDR1 SGHTA, CDR2 FQGTGA. The CDR3 totals 14 residues.

This clone was seen only once. J is TRBJ1-5 and V is TRBV2, with D perhaps TRBD1 (6 bases). CDR1 and CDR2 (germline): SNHLY, FYNNEI. The CDR3 consists of 15 residues. Trimming cost V 6 bases and J 5 bases, with 17 bases left between them. The CDR3 is CASSLGGGRDQPQHF. The CDR3 nucleotides are TGTGCCAGCAGCCTCGGGGGGGGCAGGGATCAGCCCCAGCATTTT.

This chain joins TRBV19 and TRBJ2-5; TRBD2 matches 8 bases. The CDR3 length is 15 residues. V gave up 0 bases and J gave up 2 bases; unmatched junction bases: 2. Germline values: CDR1 LNHDA, CDR2 SQIVND (reference sequence). CDR3 DNA: TGTGCCAGTAGTATAGATGCGGGGGGTCAAGAGACCCAGTACTTC. Amino acid sequence: CASSIDAGGQETQYF.

This chain joins TRBV18 and TRBJ1-1, with D perhaps TRBD1 (5 bases). This CDR3 contains 14 residues. Trimming removed 0 bases from V and 5 bases from J, with 10 bases in between. The germline gives CDR1 KGHSH, CDR2 LQKENI. The CDR3 protein is CASSPPGGVTEAFF. The CDR3 coding sequence is TGTGCCAGCTCACCACCGGGGGGGGTTACTGAAGCTTTCTTT.

This clone was counted a single time. V is TRBV9 and J is TRBJ2-1; TRBD2 matches 11 bases. The CDR3 loop spans 16 amino acids. The trim removed 3 bases at V and 10 bases at J, leaving 12 bases unmatched. In germline, CDR1 is SGDLS, CDR2 YYNGEE. The CDR3 sequence: CASSGYLAGGWGEQFF. CDR3 coding DNA: TGTGCCAGCAGCGGATATCTAGCGGGGGGCTGGGGGGAGCAGTTCTTC.

The chain is built from TRBV5-4 and TRBJ1-2, with 7 bases that match TRBD1. The CDR3 length is 12 residues. Germline assignment: CDR1 SGHNT and CDR2 YYREEE (reference sequence). Losses at the gene ends were 4 bases for V and 8 bases for J; bases not matched to a gene: 5. The CDR3 protein is CASSPDRRGYTF. The CDR3 DNA reads as TGTGCCAGCAGCCCGGACAGGCGGGGCTACACCTTC.

CDR3 amino acids: CASSLASQGAAEAFF. Here the CDR3 DNA reads TGTGCCAGCAGCTTAGCCTCACAGGGAGCGGCTGAAGCTTTCTTT. The chain combines TRBV7-9 with TRBJ1-1; tentative D call: TRBD1 (6 bases). Trimming took off 0 bases at V and 6 bases at J, with 14 bases between the two ends. Per germline, CDR1 SEHNR and CDR2 FQNEAQ (reference sequence). The CDR3 contains 15 residues.

The rearrangement links TRBV19 to TRBJ1-1; TRBD1 matches at 9 bases. The V and J ends lost 6 bases and 5 bases, in that order; junction bases with no gene match: 13. This CDR3 contains 16 residues. Germline values: CDR1 LNHDA, CDR2 SQIVND (reference sequence). As DNA, the CDR3 is TGTGCCAGTAGCGAGCGACAGGGGGAGCGGAGGACTGAAGCTTTCTTT. It encodes CASSERQGERRTEAFF.

CDR3 DNA: TGTGCCAGCAGCTTTAGACAGGGGGCTGCCGAGCAGTACTTC. This sequence encodes CASSFRQGAAEQYF. The V and J genes are TRBV11-3 and TRBJ2-7; 10 positions match TRBD1. The CDR3 length is 14 residues. Germline V lookup: CDR1 SGHNT, CDR2 YENEEA. V dropped 3 bases and J dropped 6; count of bases not matched to a gene: 5.

The CDR3 DNA follows: TGTGCCAGCAGTCAGCACAGGGGTGGCTATGGCTACACCTTC. It is translated as CASSQHRGGYGYTF. This chain connects TRBV6-5 to TRBJ1-2; 7 bases match TRBD1. The CDR3 totals 14 residues. Trimming cost V 5 bases and J 4 bases; bases outside gene matches: 7. Germline assignment: CDR1 MNHEY and CDR2 SVGAGI.

The chain carries TRBV29-1 and TRBJ1-1; D not certain. The CDR3 runs 13 residues. From germline, CDR1 is SQVTM and CDR2 ANQGSEA. Trimming took off 7 bases at V and 0 bases at J, with 12 bases between the two ends. CDR3 sequence: CSAAGPLNTEAFF. The CDR3 bases are TGCAGCGCTGCGGGCCCCTTGAACACTGAAGCTTTCTTT. Looking up the rest from reference TRBV29-1 and TRBJ1-1 gives the full variable domain: SAVISQKPSRDICQRGTSLTIQCQVDSQVTMMFWYRQQPGQSLTLIATANQGSEATYESGFVIDKFPISRPNLTFSTLTVSNMSPEDSSIYLCSAAGPLNTEAFFGQGTRLTVV.

The V call is TRBV5-1, the J call TRBJ2-5; D not resolved. The CDR3 loop spans 13 amino acids. Germline CDR1 SGHRS, CDR2 YFSETQ. V shed 5 bases and J shed 5 bases, with 13 bases lying between them. The CDR3 DNA reads TGCGCCAGCAGTGGTGGGTGGCGGGAGACCCAGTACTTC. Protein sequence: CASSGGWRETQYF. Supplemented by reference TRBV5-1 and TRBJ2-5, the full variable domain reads KAGVTQTPRYLIKTRGQQVTLSCSPISGHRSVSWYQQTPGQGLQFLFEYFSETQRNKGNFPGRFSGRQFSNSRSEMNVSTLELGDSALYLCASSGGWRETQYFGPGTRLLVL.

The V call is TRBV9, the J call TRBJ1-6; weak D call: TRBD1 (6 bases). Germline V lookup: CDR1 SGDLS, CDR2 YYNGEE. V was trimmed by 3 bases and J by 9 bases, leaving 16 bases between them. CDR3 length: 15 residues. CDR3 nucleotide sequence: TGTGCCAGCAGCGGTGCCGGGACACCGGGTTCACCCCTCCACTTT. This encodes CASSGAGTPGSPLHF.

This chain joins TRBV5-1 and TRBJ2-1; TRBD2 matches 7 bases. Germline V CDR1 and CDR2: SGHRS, YFSETQ. There are 15 residues in the CDR3. V shed 1 base and J 4 bases; nucleotides not matched to a gene: 5. The CDR3 loop is CASSLIGGGYNEQFF. CDR3 bases: TGCGCCAGCAGCTTGATTGGGGGGGGGTACAATGAGCAGTTCTTC.

The chain carries TRBV11-3 and TRBJ1-1; 9 bases agree with TRBD1. In germline, CDR1 is SGHNT, CDR2 YENEEA. After removal of 5 bases from V and 0 bases from J, the junction contained 10 bases not matched to a gene. The CDR3 runs 17 residues. The CDR3 DNA reads TGTGCCAGCAGCAAGCCCGGGACAGGGTTTATGAACACTGAAGCTTTCTTT. It codes for CASSKPGTGFMNTEAFF.

The chain has TRBV6-4 and TRBJ2-5; D call uncertain. Germline-derived CDR1 and CDR2 are MRHNA and SNTAGT. The CDR3 runs 14 residues. V was trimmed by 0 bases and J by 2 bases, leaving 7 bases between them. CDR3 amino acids: CASSDSRQQETQYF. As DNA, the CDR3 is TGTGCCAGCAGTGACTCCCGACAACAAGAGACCCAGTACTTC.

V is TRBV4-3 and J is TRBJ1-6; 9 nucleotides match TRBD1. V was clipped by 0 bases and J by 7 bases; unmatched bases: 4. Germline CDR1 reads LGHNA; CDR2 reads YSLEER. The CDR3 sequence is 16 residues long. The CDR3 bases are TGCGCCAGCAGCCAAGAATTGGGGACAGGGAATTCACCCCTCCACTTT. It encodes CASSQELGTGNSPLHF.

The chain uses TRBV2 and TRBJ1-5; 7 bases agree with TRBD1. V was clipped by 6 bases and J by 4 bases; unmatched bases: 9. The CDR3 covers 15 residues. Germline CDR1 and CDR2: SNHLY and FYNNEI. CDR3 amino acids: CASSERAGGNQPQHF. The CDR3 DNA reads as TGTGCCAGCAGCGAAAGGGCAGGGGGAAATCAGCCCCAGCATTTT.

The gene calls are TRBV18 and TRBJ1-1; the match to TRBD1 covers 9 bases. CDR1 is KGHSH, CDR2 LQKENI, per germline. The CDR3 has 16 residues. Germline trimming cut 3 bases from V and 0 bases from J; bases unmatched to any gene: 5. The CDR3 DNA is TGTGCCAGCTCACCCGGACAGGGGAGTATGAACACTGAAGCTTTCTTT. It codes for CASSPGQGSMNTEAFF.